The rows below give T cell receptor beta chains drawn from one sample of a study of cytomegalovirus exposure and HLA in healthy donors. The method was immunoSEQ multiplex PCR; TCRdb's version includes in-frame clones alone and lacks a portion of them. The sample includes some 130,000 clones, less than 90% of them seen just once. Specimen: PBMCs. The source is a man in his forties or fifties in good health and CMV-seronegative. Each CDR3 is given with its conserved first and last residue. A D gene is named only where the DNA matches it firmly. Part of the rows lack a size; the others show once, few, many or a class for expanded clones.

clone size: .; V gene: TRBV5-1; D gene: TRBD2; J gene: TRBJ2-7; CDR3 protein: CASSLAPGTSRHEQYF; CDR3 DNA: TGCGCCAGCAGCTTGGCTCCCGGGACTAGCCGGCACGAGCAGTACTTC
clone size: .; V gene: TRBV11-3; D gene: .; J gene: TRBJ2-7; CDR3 protein: CASSLQEGSYEQYF; CDR3 DNA: TGTGCCAGCAGCCTCCAGGAGGGATCCTACGAGCAGTACTTC
clone size: .; V gene: TRBV6-6; D gene: .; J gene: TRBJ1-1; CDR3 protein: CASSYGELNTEAFF; CDR3 DNA: TGTGCCAGCAGTTACGGAGAACTGAACACTGAAGCTTTCTTT
clone size: .; V gene: TRBV7-3; D gene: TRBD2; J gene: TRBJ2-3; CDR3 protein: CASSLIAGDTDTQYF; CDR3 DNA: TGTGCCAGCAGCCTTATAGCGGGAGACACAGATACGCAGTATTTT
clone size: .; V gene: TRBV19; D gene: .; J gene: TRBJ2-4; CDR3 protein: CASSIEQGRQNIQYF; CDR3 DNA: TGTGCCAGTAGTATAGAACAGGGGAGGCAAAACATTCAGTACTTC
clone size: .; V gene: TRBV5-4; D gene: .; J gene: TRBJ2-1; CDR3 protein: CAYTGNEQFF; CDR3 DNA: TGTGCCTATACAGGGAATGAGCAGTTCTTC
clone size: once; V gene: TRBV5-8; D gene: TRBD1; J gene: TRBJ2-3; CDR3 protein: CASGGRRQGSTDTQYF; CDR3 DNA: TGTGCCAGCGGGGGGAGAAGACAGGGGAGCACAGATACGCAGTATTTT
clone size: few; V gene: TRBV27; D gene: TRBD1; J gene: TRBJ2-4; CDR3 protein: CASSLQGVGAKNIQYF; CDR3 DNA: TGTGCCAGCAGTCTTCAGGGGGTCGGAGCCAAAAACATTCAGTACTTC
clone size: once; V gene: TRBV15; D gene: .; J gene: TRBJ2-5; CDR3 protein: CATSRDPPQRLQETQYF; CDR3 DNA: TGTGCCACCAGCAGAGATCCCCCGCAGCGGCTACAAGAGACCCAGTACTTC
clone size: .; V gene: TRBV28; D gene: TRBD1; J gene: TRBJ2-1; CDR3 protein: CASSGQGGNSYNEQFF; CDR3 DNA: TGTGCCAGCAGTGGACAGGGGGGAAACTCCTACAATGAGCAGTTCTTC
clone size: .; V gene: TRBV30; D gene: TRBD2; J gene: TRBJ2-1; CDR3 protein: CAWSVGLAGVNEQFF; CDR3 DNA: TGTGCCTGGAGTGTAGGCCTAGCGGGAGTCAATGAGCAGTTCTTC
clone size: .; V gene: TRBV27; D gene: .; J gene: TRBJ1-1; CDR3 protein: CATHRGGRMNTEAFF; CDR3 DNA: TGTGCCACACACCGGGGGGGCCGTATGAACACTGAAGCTTTCTTT
clone size: .; V gene: TRBV2; D gene: .; J gene: TRBJ1-5; CDR3 protein: CASSSARSNQPQHF; CDR3 DNA: TGTGCCAGCAGTAGCGCGAGAAGCAATCAGCCCCAGCATTTT
clone size: .; V gene: TRBV21-1; D gene: .; J gene: TRBJ1-2; CDR3 protein: CASSKRAGRRGYTF; CDR3 DNA: TGTGCCAGCAGCAAAAGGGCAGGGCGACGGGGCTACACCTTC
clone size: .; V gene: TRBV12-5; D gene: .; J gene: TRBJ2-1; CDR3 protein: CASGYTASDNEQFF; CDR3 DNA: TGTGCTAGTGGATACACCGCTAGCGACAATGAGCAGTTCTTC
clone size: .; V gene: TRBV25-1; D gene: .; J gene: TRBJ2-1; CDR3 protein: CASSEDVRGNEQFF; CDR3 DNA: TGTGCCAGCAGTGAAGATGTCAGGGGCAATGAGCAGTTCTTC
clone size: .; V gene: TRBV9; D gene: TRBD2; J gene: TRBJ2-3; CDR3 protein: CASSKGTSGPGDTQYF; CDR3 DNA: TGTGCCAGCAGCAAGGGGACTAGCGGTCCCGGGGATACGCAGTATTTT
clone size: .; V gene: TRBV19; D gene: .; J gene: TRBJ1-1; CDR3 protein: CASIGGGGRTEAFF; CDR3 DNA: TGTGCCAGTATCGGTGGGGGGGGTCGGACTGAAGCTTTCTTT
clone size: .; V gene: TRBV11-2; D gene: .; J gene: TRBJ2-2; CDR3 protein: CASSLAPGAGAGELFF; CDR3 DNA: TGTGCCAGCAGCTTGGCTCCAGGTGCGGGCGCCGGGGAGCTGTTTTTT
clone size: .; V gene: TRBV5-1; D gene: .; J gene: TRBJ2-7; CDR3 protein: CASSLLGGRGDEQYF; CDR3 DNA: TGCGCCAGCAGCTTGTTGGGTGGTAGGGGCGACGAGCAGTACTTC
clone size: .; V gene: TRBV6-5; D gene: .; J gene: TRBJ2-4; CDR3 protein: CASSRTEVLNIQYF; CDR3 DNA: TGTGCCAGCAGTCGTACAGAAGTATTAAACATTCAGTACTTC
clone size: .; V gene: TRBV27; D gene: TRBD2; J gene: TRBJ2-7; CDR3 protein: CASSRTGGGPLEQYF; CDR3 DNA: TGTGCCAGCAGTAGGACTGGCGGGGGGCCGCTCGAGCAGTACTTC
clone size: .; V gene: TRBV28; D gene: TRBD2; J gene: TRBJ2-7; CDR3 protein: CASIPTSGGSYEQYF; CDR3 DNA: TGTGCCAGCATTCCGACTAGCGGGGGGTCCTACGAGCAGTACTTC
clone size: .; V gene: TRBV6-6; D gene: .; J gene: TRBJ2-3; CDR3 protein: CASSFTGTIADTQYF; CDR3 DNA: TGTGCCAGCAGTTTCACAGGGACAATTGCAGATACGCAGTATTTT
clone size: .; V gene: TRBV19; D gene: TRBD1; J gene: TRBJ1-5; CDR3 protein: CASSIRGQASYSNQPQHF; CDR3 DNA: TGTGCCAGTAGTATACGGGGACAGGCGAGTTATAGCAATCAGCCCCAGCATTTT
clone size: .; V gene: TRBV7-9; D gene: .; J gene: TRBJ2-1; CDR3 protein: CASSLRGNNEQFF; CDR3 DNA: TGTGCCAGCAGCTTACGGGGGAACAATGAGCAGTTCTTC
clone size: few; V gene: TRBV6-1; D gene: .; J gene: TRBJ1-3; CDR3 protein: CASNLNGVGNTIYF; CDR3 DNA: TGTGCCAGCAACCTGAACGGTGTGGGAAACACCATATATTTT
clone size: .; V gene: TRBV5-1; D gene: TRBD1; J gene: TRBJ2-7; CDR3 protein: CASSRNRDSTKGLYF; CDR3 DNA: TGCGCCAGCAGCCGGAACCGGGACAGCACGAAAGGTCTGTACTTC
clone size: .; V gene: TRBV9; D gene: .; J gene: TRBJ2-1; CDR3 protein: CASSLRQTYNEQFF; CDR3 DNA: TGTGCCAGCAGCTTAAGACAGACCTACAATGAGCAGTTCTTC
clone size: .; V gene: TRBV5-8; D gene: .; J gene: TRBJ1-4; CDR3 protein: CASSRGRANEKLFF; CDR3 DNA: TGTGCCAGCAGCCGGGGGAGAGCTAATGAAAAACTGTTTTTT
clone size: .; V gene: TRBV11-2; D gene: TRBD2; J gene: TRBJ2-1; CDR3 protein: CASSLDRGLAGGPRYNEQFF; CDR3 DNA: TGTGCCAGCAGCTTAGATCGGGGACTAGCGGGAGGGCCTAGATACAATGAGCAGTTCTTC
clone size: once; V gene: TRBV19; D gene: TRBD2; J gene: TRBJ2-3; CDR3 protein: CASSPGTSSTDTQYF; CDR3 DNA: TGTGCCAGTAGTCCAGGGACTAGCAGCACAGATACGCAGTATTTT
clone size: .; V gene: TRBV5-4; D gene: .; J gene: TRBJ1-1; CDR3 protein: CASSLGTQNTEAFF; CDR3 DNA: TGTGCCAGCAGCCTAGGGACACAGAACACTGAAGCTTTCTTT
clone size: .; V gene: TRBV6-5; D gene: TRBD1; J gene: TRBJ2-7; CDR3 protein: CASSINRQGPEQYF; CDR3 DNA: TGTGCCAGCAGCATAAATAGACAGGGGCCCGAGCAGTACTTC
clone size: once; V gene: TRBV5-4; D gene: .; J gene: TRBJ2-5; CDR3 protein: CASSWPDLAQGETQYF; CDR3 DNA: TGTGCCAGCAGCTGGCCGGACCTAGCCCAGGGGGAGACCCAGTACTTC
clone size: .; V gene: TRBV7-2; D gene: .; J gene: TRBJ2-5; CDR3 protein: CASRTGRTQYF; CDR3 DNA: TGTGCCAGCAGGACCGGGAGGACCCAGTACTTC
clone size: .; V gene: TRBV18; D gene: TRBD1; J gene: TRBJ1-2; CDR3 protein: CATAGGLSYGYTF; CDR3 DNA: TGTGCCACCGCAGGGGGACTGAGCTATGGCTACACCTTC
clone size: few; V gene: TRBV7-9; D gene: .; J gene: TRBJ1-5; CDR3 protein: CSSSPTGNQPQHF; CDR3 DNA: TGTTCCAGCAGCCCCACTGGCAATCAGCCCCAGCATTTT
clone size: .; V gene: TRBV5-1; D gene: .; J gene: TRBJ2-7; CDR3 protein: CASSLGPSAPDTPYEQYF; CDR3 DNA: TGCGCCAGCAGCTTGGGGCCGTCAGCGCCCGATACCCCCTACGAGCAGTACTTC
clone size: .; V gene: TRBV2; D gene: .; J gene: TRBJ1-2; CDR3 protein: CASSEGGGYGYTF; CDR3 DNA: TGTGCCAGCAGTGAAGGAGGAGGCTATGGCTACACCTTC
clone size: .; V gene: TRBV5-1; D gene: TRBD1; J gene: TRBJ2-7; CDR3 protein: CASSSGQSSLFYEQYF; CDR3 DNA: TGCGCCAGCAGCTCGGGACAGTCATCCCTATTTTACGAGCAGTACTTC
clone size: .; V gene: TRBV29-1; D gene: .; J gene: TRBJ2-7; CDR3 protein: CSAQTDLLSYEQYF; CDR3 DNA: TGCAGCGCCCAGACAGATCTCCTCTCCTACGAGCAGTACTTC